The source of this T cell receptor (beta chain) is a study of tumor-infiltrating lymphocytes in primary liver carcinoma. Germline V gives CDR1 SGHVS, CDR2 FQNEAQ. CDR3 length: 14 residues. Production of TCR beta cDNA used around 0.45 ug total RNA together with a constant-region primer. TCR beta libraries came from three nested multiplex PCR rounds using slightly modified ARM-PCR. A C-beta reverse primer and TRBV1-TRBV30 forward primers served in each of the first two PCR rounds, at ten to eleven cycles apiece. Via MiXCR, TCRdb re-called the multiplex PCR reads, giving one row per CDR3 protein. Of some 100,000 distinct CDR3 sequences listed, approximately 70% were seen once; the top ten hold approximately 12%. Co-extraction of RNA and DNA was performed on roughly 20-31 mg of unsorted bulk tissue. Every patient had chronic HBV infection and was treatment-naive. On this clonotype: A junction boundary mismatches the germline segment, possibly from a read error.

This clonotype was obtained from a woman aged 55-69 years with primary liver carcinoma and hepatitis B virus infection. The material sequenced was liver tumor tissue from sampling region 2. The sample's subset: tumor region T2, inferior pole. The chain is built from TRBV7-8 and TRBJ2-3; 8 nucleotides match TRBD2. The CDR3 nucleotides are TGTGCCAGCCCCCCGGTGACTAGCGCGGATACGCAATATTTT. Its protein product is CASPPVTSADTQYF.